The entry below describes one T cell receptor beta chain. Its antigen remains unknown. This entry is derived from a study of T cells in Graves' hyperthyroidism and ophthalmopathy. General observations from the study: Using 13 V-J features, a model discriminated ophthalmopathy from stable hyperthyroidism.

Regions amplified from RNA transcripts were the TCR beta CDR3 regions. The primer set for the first-round RT-PCR of the TCR CDR3 was HTBI. TCRdb re-derived calls from the multiplex PCR reads in MiXCR, one entry per CDR3 protein. This sample has 600,000 to 800,000 distinct CDR3 sequences, with about 35% found just once. The CDR3 is 14 amino acids. Per germline, CDR1 WSHSY and CDR2 SAAADI. The V and J ends lost 7 bases and 1 base, in that order; junction bases with no gene match: 4. The receptor's source is a middle-aged woman with Graves' hyperthyroidism. The sample comprised blood. The chain uses TRBV10-2 and TRBJ2-3; the match to TRBD2 covers 8 bases. CDR3 DNA: TGCGCCAGCACGGGGGGGGGCGGCACAGATACGCAGTATTTT. Residues: CASTGGGGTDTQYF.